A single sample is the source of the 25 T cell receptor beta chains below, sequenced in a study of blood T cell repertoires in COVID-19. Method: immunoSEQ multiplex PCR; TCRdb's copy keeps in-frame clones and lacks some. This sample has about 300,000 clones, with 80% to 90% found just once. Sequenced input: PBMCs or T cells enriched from blood (not recorded which). The receptors derive from a man in his thirties or forties who had recovered from COVID-19.

The rearrangement uses TRBV3-1 (or the pseudogene TRBV3-2) and TRBJ2-4; 11 bases fit TRBD2. With V trimmed by 1 base and J by 2 bases, 1 base remained unmatched. Germline loops: CDR1 LGHDT, CDR2 YNNKEL (reference sequence). The CDR3 extends over 16 amino acids. The DNA of the CDR3 is TGTGCCAGCAGCCAAGGGACTAGCGGGCCCAAAAACATTCAGTACTTC. This gives the protein CASSQGTSGPKNIQYF.

The genes are TRBV25-1 and TRBJ2-7; 7 bases agree with TRBD2. Germline lookup yields CDR1 MGHDK and CDR2 SYGVNS. The ends lost 4 bases at V and 5 bases at J; junction bases unmatched: 5. The CDR3 is 13 residues long. The CDR3 bases are TGTGCCAGCAGTGGGGAGGGTTTCAACGAGCAGTACTTC. Protein sequence: CASSGEGFNEQYF.

The chain is built from TRBV7-6 and TRBJ2-7; D is possibly TRBD2 (5 bases). Trimming pared 4 bases from V and 2 bases from J, leaving 15 bases between. Germline lookup yields CDR1 SGHVS and CDR2 FNYEAQ. The length of the CDR3 is 15 residues. The CDR3 here is CASSSFGGSPYEQYF. CDR3 sequence (DNA): TGTGCCAGCAGCTCCTTCGGAGGCAGTCCCTACGAGCAGTACTTC.

CDR3 bases: TGTGCCAGCAGCTTGGGAGGGACAGGGGTGCAGTACTTC. Its protein is CASSLGGTGVQYF. The J gene is TRBJ2-7, the V gene TRBV5-5; 10 nucleotides agree with TRBD1. J lost 9 bases, V lost 0 bases, and 3 bases had no gene match. This CDR3 comprises 13 residues. CDR1 and CDR2 (germline): SGHKS, YYEKEE (reference sequence).

The DNA for the CDR3 is TGTGCCAGCAGCCAATCCCTAACTCAGGTGGACAGGGTCACTGAAGCTTTCTTT. Amino acid sequence: CASSQSLTQVDRVTEAFF. The gene calls are TRBV3-1 (or the pseudogene TRBV3-2) and TRBJ1-1; 8 positions agree with TRBD1. The CDR3 is 18 amino acids. Germline V gene lookup returns CDR1 LGHDT and CDR2 YNNKEL (reference sequence). V lost 2 bases, J lost 4 bases, and 15 bases stayed unmatched.

The chain has TRBV7-9 and TRBJ1-2; unclear D gene. Germline V gene lookup returns CDR1 SEHNR and CDR2 FQNEAQ (reference sequence). The CDR3 totals 14 residues. The V and J ends lost 4 bases and 4 bases respectively, with 13 bases between them. CDR3 nucleotides: TGTGCCAGCAGCTATCAACCGGGAACCTATGGCTACACCTTC. Its protein product is CASSYQPGTYGYTF.

The V and J genes are TRBV9 and TRBJ2-7, with 7 nucleotides matching TRBD1. Germline V gene data show CDR1 as SGDLS and CDR2 as YYNGEE. This CDR3 has 15 amino acids. Losses at the gene ends were 4 bases for V and 2 bases for J; bases not matched to a gene: 9. In nucleotides, the CDR3 is TGTGCCAGCAGCCTCGGACAGGACCCCCCCTACGAGCAGTACTTC. It translates to CASSLGQDPPYEQYF.

V and J are TRBV5-1 and TRBJ2-3, with D tentatively TRBD1 (5 bases). Germline V gene sequence: CDR1 SGHRS, CDR2 YFSETQ. V lost 0 bases and J lost 0, with 11 bases in between. This CDR3 has 16 residues. CDR3 in DNA: TGCGCCAGCAGCTTGGGTAGGGGTACTAGCACAGATACGCAGTATTTT. Protein product: CASSLGRGTSTDTQYF.

V and J are TRBV18 and TRBJ2-7, with TRBD1 matching over 7 bases. The CDR3 runs 15 residues. Per the germline V gene, CDR1 is KGHSH and CDR2 is LQKENI. After removal of 3 bases from V and 1 base from J, the junction contained 6 bases not matched to a gene. In nucleotides, the CDR3 is TGTGCCAGCTCACCGCGGACAGGTGTTTCCTACGAGCAGTACTTC. It codes for CASSPRTGVSYEQYF.

This clone was observed a handful of times. The CDR3 sequence is CASSSEPRGTQYF. The DNA of the CDR3 is TGTGCCAGCAGCAGCGAGCCTCGGGGTACGCAGTATTTT. The chain links TRBV7-2 to TRBJ2-3; weak D call: TRBD2 (5 bases). Per the germline V gene, CDR1 is SGHTA and CDR2 is FQGNSA. The length of the CDR3 is 13 residues. The V end was cut by 5 bases, the J end by 8 bases, with 14 bases between. Complete variable domain (other parts from reference TRBV7-2 and TRBJ2-3): GAGVSQSPSNKVTEKGKDVELRCDPISGHTALYWYRQSLGQGLEFLIYFQGNSAPDKSGLPSDRFSAERTGGSVSTLTIQRTQQEDSAVYLCASSSEPRGTQYFGPGTRLTVL.

Only one count was recorded for this clone. V usage is TRBV6-5 and J usage is TRBJ2-3; maybe TRBD2 (5 bases). This CDR3 comprises 15 residues. The germline CDR1 and CDR2 sequences are MNHEY and SVGAGI. V dropped 6 bases and J dropped 1 base, with 14 bases sitting between them. CDR3 amino acids: CASRRRAERTDTQYF. The CDR3 DNA sequence: TGTGCCAGCAGGAGACGAGCGGAACGCACAGATACGCAGTATTTT.

The gene calls are TRBV5-4 and TRBJ2-1; D gene ambiguous. CDR1 is SGHNT and CDR2 is YYREEE in the germline V gene (reference sequence). The CDR3 has 13 amino acids. V was cut by 3 bases and J by 4 bases, with 8 bases left in between. CDR3 bases: TGTGCCAGCAGCTCACAGCCATACAATGAGCAGTTCTTC. Its protein is CASSSQPYNEQFF.

The chain is built from TRBV7-2 and TRBJ2-5; 11 bases agree with TRBD2. CDR1 SGHTA and CDR2 FQGNSA come from the germline V gene. The V segment lost 4 bases and the J segment 5 bases; nucleotides outside the gene matches: 15. The CDR3 contains 18 residues. CDR3 DNA sequence: TGTGCCAGCAGCTCAAATCCGGGACTAGCGGTTAAACGGGAGACCCAGTACTTC. Translating it yields CASSSNPGLAVKRETQYF.

The chain carries TRBV7-9 and TRBJ2-7; 15 nucleotides match TRBD2. The CDR3 loop spans 15 amino acids. Germline lookup yields CDR1 SEHNR and CDR2 FQNEAQ (reference sequence). Trimming took 3 bases from V and 9 from J; bases not matched to a gene: 6. The CDR3 protein is CASSFSGLAGGGQYF. DNA for the CDR3: TGTGCCAGCAGCTTCTCGGGACTAGCGGGGGGTGGGCAGTACTTC.

The J gene is TRBJ2-2, the V gene TRBV9, with 7 bases identical to TRBD2. This CDR3 is 14 amino acids long. CDR1 and CDR2 (germline): SGDLS, YYNGEE. The trim removed 4 bases at V and 1 base at J, leaving 1 base unmatched. The CDR3 nucleotides are TGTGCCAGCAGCACGGGGGGGAACACCGGGGAGCTGTTTTTT. Amino acids: CASSTGGNTGELFF. Based on the CDR3 plus reference TRBV9 and TRBJ2-2, the full variable domain is DSGVTQTPKHLITATGQRVTLRCSPRSGDLSVYWYQQSLDQGLQFLIQYYNGEERAKGNILERFSAQQFPDLHSELNLSSLELGDSALYFCASSTGGNTGELFFGEGSRLTVL.

The rearrangement joins TRBV3-1 (or the pseudogene TRBV3-2) to TRBJ2-6; TRBD1 is a possible D gene (6 bases). The CDR3 length is 18 residues. CDR1 and CDR2 from the germline V gene are LGHDT and YNNKEL (reference sequence). V dropped 4 bases and J dropped 0 bases, with 16 bases sitting between them. CDR3 amino acids: CASSLIITGSSGANVLTF. The CDR3 region has the DNA TGTGCCAGCAGCCTAATTATAACAGGGAGCTCTGGGGCCAACGTCCTGACTTTC.

This chain joins TRBV11-2 and TRBJ1-2, with unresolved D. In germline, CDR1 is SGHAT, CDR2 FQNNGV. The V gene lost 5 bases and the J gene lost 4 bases, with 23 bases spanning the gap. This CDR3 is built from 17 residues. The CDR3 DNA is TGTGCCAGCAGCCACTTCCGGGGTCCCCGGCAGGCCTATGGCTACACCTTC. Translation: CASSHFRGPRQAYGYTF.

The chain carries TRBV11-2 and TRBJ1-5; no clear D. Germline V gene data show CDR1 as SGHAT and CDR2 as FQNNGV. The CDR3 is 15 amino acids. Trimming stripped 7 bases from V and 0 bases from J, with 13 bases between. The CDR3 region is CASIPFLYSNQPQHF. The DNA for the CDR3 is TGTGCCAGCATCCCCTTCCTATATAGCAATCAGCCCCAGCATTTT.

J is TRBJ1-1 and V is TRBV2; TRBD1 matches 7 bases. V dropped 7 bases and J dropped 3; count of bases not matched to a gene: 11. Germline V lookup: CDR1 SNHLY, CDR2 FYNNEI. The CDR3 extends over 15 amino acids. The CDR3 loop reads CASTKFLGQDTEAFF. In nucleotides, the CDR3 is TGTGCCAGCACCAAATTTCTCGGACAGGACACTGAAGCTTTCTTT. Based on the CDR3 plus reference TRBV2 and TRBJ1-1, the full variable domain is EPEVTQTPSHQVTQMGQEVILRCVPISNHLYFYWYRQILGQKVEFLVSFYNNEISEKSEIFDDQFSVERPDGSNFTLKIRSTKLEDSAMYFCASTKFLGQDTEAFFGQGTRLTVV.

Only one count was recorded for this clone. The chain joins TRBV19 to TRBJ2-3; 10 nucleotides agree with TRBD2. The trim removed 3 bases at V and 1 base at J, leaving 4 bases unmatched. Germline V gene lookup returns CDR1 LNHDA and CDR2 SQIVND (reference sequence). The CDR3 totals 16 residues. CDR3 sequence: CASSIRAGGRTDTQYF. The CDR3 nucleotides read TGTGCCAGTAGTATTCGAGCGGGGGGGCGCACAGATACGCAGTATTTT.

The CDR3 DNA reads TGTGCCACCAGTGACCACGGGAGCTCCTATGGCTACACCTTC. Translation gives CATSDHGSSYGYTF. The rearrangement links TRBV24-1 to TRBJ1-2, with D unclear. This CDR3 region has 14 residues. Per germline, CDR1 KGHDR and CDR2 SFDVKD. Trimming cost V 4 bases and J 4 bases, with 12 bases left between them.

This sequence joins TRBV30 and TRBJ2-5; 10 positions agree with TRBD2. Trimming at V came to 0 bases and at J to 2 bases, leaving 30 bases not matched to a gene. The V gene's germline CDR1 is GTSNPN and CDR2 SVGIG (reference sequence). The CDR3 sequence is 24 residues long. This CDR3 is CAWSVLSLERGGENLPGAQETQYF. The CDR3 DNA reads TGTGCCTGGAGTGTACTGTCTCTGGAGCGGGGGGGTGAAAACCTTCCAGGGGCACAAGAGACCCAGTACTTC.

This clone was observed once. The chain employs TRBV9 and TRBJ1-3, with TRBD1 matching 8 bases. V lost 0 bases to trimming and J lost 3 bases; unmatched junction nucleotides: 5. There are 16 residues in the CDR3. Germline assignment: CDR1 SGDLS and CDR2 YYNGEE. For the CDR3, the DNA is TGTGCCAGCAGCGTAGTAGACAGGGGTAGTGGAAACACCATATATTTT. It encodes CASSVVDRGSGNTIYF.

The V and J genes are TRBV5-1 and TRBJ1-1, with 9 bases matching TRBD1. The trim removed 4 bases at V and 0 bases at J, leaving 7 bases unmatched. CDR3 length: 16 amino acids. Germline V lookup: CDR1 SGHRS, CDR2 YFSETQ. The CDR3 sequence is CASSGGTGSMNTEAFF. The CDR3, as DNA: TGCGCCAGCAGCGGTGGGACAGGGTCCATGAACACTGAAGCTTTCTTT.

This clone was found a few times. This rearrangement joins TRBV10-3 to TRBJ1-2; TRBD1 aligns across 10 bases. Germline V lookup: CDR1 ENHRY, CDR2 SYGVKD. V shed 8 bases and J 6 bases; nucleotides not matched to a gene: 3. The CDR3 spans 12 residues. The CDR3 bases are TGTGCCATCCACGGGACAGGGGATGGCTACACCTTC. This sequence encodes CAIHGTGDGYTF.